This entry lists 2 T cell receptor beta chains sequenced from one sample in a study of Graves' ophthalmopathy and Graves' hyperthyroidism. From RNA, the CDR3 regions of TCR beta chains were amplified and sequenced. RT-PCR was first run with HTBI primers, then multiplex PCR in a second round. TCRdb re-called the multiplex PCR reads with MiXCR, one entry per CDR3 protein. This table holds over 500,000 distinct CDR3 sequences, about a fifth found once. Sequenced input: peripheral blood. The receptors shown here come from a woman younger than 35 with stable Graves' hyperthyroidism. Some clones in this sample may be carry-over from other donors' samples.

This clonotype was counted many times. The rearrangement uses TRBV10-3 and TRBJ1-2; D unresolved. The CDR3 has 13 amino acids. V lost 6 bases and J lost 7, with 15 bases in between. CDR1 and CDR2 (germline): ENHRY, SYGVKD. The CDR3 DNA reads TGTGCCATCAGGTCGGGAGCGGCGCCTGGCTACACCTTC. Translation gives CAIRSGAAPGYTF.

This clonotype has more than one count but fewer than ten. The rearrangement joins TRBV6-1 to TRBJ2-7; 8 nucleotides line up with TRBD1. There are 14 residues in the CDR3. From germline, CDR1 is MNHNS and CDR2 SASEGT. The ends lost 5 bases at V and 5 bases at J; junction bases unmatched: 8. The CDR3 DNA reads TGTGCCAGCAGTAAAGGACAGGGTTACAACGAGCAGTACTTC. It yields the protein CASSKGQGYNEQYF.